This T cell receptor beta chain comes out of a study of T-cell memory formation after mild COVID-19. Overall study results and limits: Clones that contracted from day 15 to 85 were balanced CD4/CD8, while later expanders leaned CD4+.

CDR3 length: 15 residues. J was trimmed by 7 bases and V by 4 bases; bases with no gene match: 10. CDR1 is SEHNR and CDR2 is FQNEAQ in the germline V gene (reference sequence). One entry per CDR3 protein, called by TCRdb with MiXCR from the 5' RACE reads. The table includes 450,000 or so distinct CDR3 sequences, roughly 20% detected once. On this clonotype itself: The antigen is not known.

The V and J genes are TRBV7-9 and TRBJ2-1; 7 nucleotides align to TRBD2. The sequencing input was PBMCs or a T cell subset sorted from them (not recorded which). This TCR was recovered from an adult woman who had mild COVID-19 (a few samples of this study predate the infection). Cell type and time point are not known. The CDR3 here is CASSSLRGIGNEQFF. The CDR3 nucleotides are TGTGCCAGCAGCTCTTTGCGGGGGATTGGGAATGAGCAGTTCTTC.